This is a list of T cell receptor beta chains from one sample in a study of blood T cells in healthy people across ages. A single record per CDR3 protein comes from TCRdb applying MiXCR to the 5' RACE reads. The repertoire holds about 1.4 million distinct CDR3 sequences, with approximately 63% as singletons. The specimen sequenced was blood. These receptors all come from a man aged 18 to 30 in good health. Each CDR3 is given with its conserved first and last residue. A D gene is named only where the DNA matches it firmly. The size of a clone is reported for some rows only, either as once, few or many, or as a class for expanded clones.

abundance | j_gene | d_gene | len | v_gene | CDR3nt | CDR3aa
- | TRBJ1-6 | - | 13 | TRBV6-5 | TGTGCCAGCGGGACAAGAAGTAATTCACCCCTCCACTTT | CASGTRSNSPLHF
- | TRBJ1-1 | TRBD1 | 15 | TRBV20-1 | TGCAGTGCTAGAGATCAAACAGGGGGGGACACTGAAGCTTTCTTT | CSARDQTGGDTEAFF
- | TRBJ2-1 | TRBD2 | 16 | TRBV7-6 | TGTGCCAGCACGAACCCAACTAGCGGGGGTAGGAATGAGCAGTTCTTC | CASTNPTSGGRNEQFF
- | TRBJ2-2 | - | 15 | TRBV4-2 | TGTGCCAGCAGCCAGGCCGGGACGGAGATCCGGGAGCTGTTTTTT | CASSQAGTEIRELFF
- | TRBJ1-2 | - | 14 | TRBV16 | TGTGCCAGCAGCCAACCCCAGGGTACTTATGGCTACACCTTC | CASSQPQGTYGYTF
- | TRBJ2-2 | TRBD1 | 16 | TRBV29-1 | TGCAGCGGATCACTCAGACAGGGGCCGAACACCGGGGAGCTGTTTTTT | CSGSLRQGPNTGELFF
- | TRBJ1-4 | - | 15 | TRBV5-1 | TGCGCCAGCAGCCGCACCGGGACGTATAATGAAAAACTGTTTTTT | CASSRTGTYNEKLFF
few | TRBJ2-5 | TRBD1 | 13 | TRBV5-5 | TGTGCCAGCCGGGACAGGGGGCGAGAGACCCAGTACTTC | CASRDRGRETQYF
- | TRBJ2-1 | - | 15 | TRBV20-1 | TGCAGTGCGGGAAGCTGGGAGGGGACATACAATGAGCAGTTCTTC | CSAGSWEGTYNEQFF
few | TRBJ2-1 | TRBD1 | 16 | TRBV29-1 | TGCAGCGTTGAAGGAGGATTGGGACAGGGGTTTGATGAGCAGTTCTTC | CSVEGGLGQGFDEQFF
- | TRBJ2-5 | - | 13 | TRBV12-3/TRBV12-4 | TGTGCCAGCAGACGTCTAGGGCAAGAGACCCAGTACTTC | CASRRLGQETQYF
- | TRBJ1-4 | - | 16 | TRBV28 | TGTGCCAGCAGTTTTATCGGGACGCCAACTAATGAAAAACTGTTTTTT | CASSFIGTPTNEKLFF
- | TRBJ2-3 | TRBD2 | 16 | TRBV5-3 | TGTGCCAGCAGCAACCCGAGCGGGAGCCATACAGATACGCAGTATTTT | CASSNPSGSHTDTQYF
- | TRBJ2-6 | - | 18 | TRBV20-1 | TGCAGTGCTAGAGATACGGGCAGGCTTAGCTCTGGGGCCAACGTCCTGACTTTC | CSARDTGRLSSGANVLTF
- | TRBJ2-5 | - | 17 | TRBV7-2 | TGTGCCAGCAGCTTAGGTTCACGTGGGGGAATCCAAGAGACCCAGTACTTC | CASSLGSRGGIQETQYF
- | TRBJ1-5 | TRBD1 | 15 | TRBV10-3 | TGTGCCATCAGTCCTGCCGGACAGGGCAATCAGCCCCAGCATTTT | CAISPAGQGNQPQHF
- | TRBJ2-3 | - | 13 | TRBV20-1 | TGCAGTGCTAGGGACAGTATCACAGATGCGCAGTATTTT | CSARDSITDAQYF
- | TRBJ1-4 | - | 16 | TRBV27 | TGTGCCAGCAGTATCGCTCAGGGATTTGTTGTCGAAAAACTGTTTTTT | CASSIAQGFVVEKLFF
- | TRBJ2-5 | - | 17 | TRBV29-1 | TGCAGCGTTGAAGACCCAGGACAGGGAGGGTACCAAGAGACCCAGTACTTC | CSVEDPGQGGYQETQYF
- | TRBJ1-1 | TRBD1 | 13 | TRBV18 | TGTGCCAGCTCACCCGGACAGGACTCTGAAGCTTTCTTT | CASSPGQDSEAFF
- | TRBJ1-2 | - | 16 | TRBV3-1 | TGTGCCAGCAGCCAAGATGGGCGGCTACCGGGCTATGGCTACACCTTC | CASSQDGRLPGYGYTF
- | TRBJ1-2 | - | 13 | TRBV10-3 | TGTGCCATCCCTGGCCCGGCGGTCCTAGGCTACACCTTC | CAIPGPAVLGYTF
- | TRBJ2-5 | TRBD2 | 16 | TRBV27 | TGTGCCAGCAGTTCCCTAACACTAGCGACCGTACCGGACCAGTACTTC | CASSSLTLATVPDQYF
- | TRBJ2-3 | - | 12 | TRBV29-1 | TGCAGCGTCAAGACCTCCACAGATACGCAGTATTTT | CSVKTSTDTQYF
few | TRBJ2-1 | TRBD1 | 12 | TRBV29-1 | TGCAGCGGCAGGACAGGGGACAATGAGCAGTTCTTC | CSGRTGDNEQFF